Presented here are 22 T cell receptor beta chains from one specimen sequenced in a study of CD8+ T cells in alopecia areata. RNA extraction was followed by reverse transcription into cDNA, which acted as the sequencing template. Sequencing was performed with immunoSEQ multiplex PCR; in TCRdb, only in-frame clones are kept and a portion is missing. The table includes approximately 210,000 clones, over 60% detected once. Regarding treatment: oral pan-JAK inhibitor, 5-10 mg twice daily. The sequenced sample was CD4+ T cells sorted from blood, obtained at week 44, from a patient treated with tofacitinib. All receptors derive from a human donor with alopecia areata.

The chain employs TRBV5-4 and TRBJ1-2; perhaps TRBD1 as D (5 bases). Germline lookup yields CDR1 SGHNT and CDR2 YYREEE (reference sequence). There are 15 residues in the CDR3. Trimming pared 4 bases from V and 7 bases from J, leaving 20 bases between. CDR3 amino acids: CASSRGTKMGLGYTF. CDR3 coding DNA: TGTGCCAGCAGCAGAGGGACTAAAATGGGGCTTGGCTACACCTTC.

The CDR3 bases are TGTGCCAGCAGCTTAGATGGAACGAATCAGCCCCAGCATTTT. Its translation: CASSLDGTNQPQHF. V gene TRBV7-9 combines with J gene TRBJ1-5; the D is unclear. V dropped 1 base and J dropped 4 bases, with 8 bases sitting between them. CDR3 length: 14 amino acids. Per the germline V gene, CDR1 is SEHNR and CDR2 is FQNEAQ (reference sequence).

The J gene is TRBJ2-2, the V gene TRBV27; 8 nucleotides agree with TRBD1. CDR3 length equals 16 residues. CDR1 is MNHEY and CDR2 is SMNVEV in the germline V gene (reference sequence). The V and J ends lost 5 bases and 2 bases, in that order; junction bases with no gene match: 7. The CDR3 loop is CASSHYRGANTGELFF. DNA for the CDR3: TGTGCCAGCAGTCACTACAGGGGGGCAAACACCGGGGAGCTGTTTTTT.

This clone was detected a few times. V is TRBV30 and J is TRBJ2-4, with D perhaps TRBD2 (6 bases). Germline V gives CDR1 GTSNPN, CDR2 SVGIG (reference sequence). This CDR3 has 14 residues. V lost 4 bases to trimming and J lost 2 bases, with 12 bases between them. This CDR3 reads CAWTPRGTKNIQYF. In nucleotides, the CDR3 is TGTGCCTGGACTCCCCGGGGGACCAAAAACATTCAGTACTTC.

This chain links TRBV5-1 with TRBJ1-1; a possible D gene is TRBD1 (6 bases). Trimming shortened V by 4 bases and J by 0 bases, and 10 bases separated the two germline ends. The CDR3 loop spans 14 amino acids. The germline gives CDR1 SGHRS, CDR2 YFSETQ. CDR3 sequence reads: CASSQGQVNTEAFF. DNA of the CDR3: TGCGCCAGCAGCCAGGGACAAGTGAACACTGAAGCTTTCTTT.

The gene calls are TRBV30 and TRBJ2-7; D may be TRBD2 (5 bases). This CDR3 comprises 13 residues. Trimming pared 7 bases from V and 3 bases from J, leaving 16 bases between. The germline gives CDR1 GTSNPN, CDR2 SVGIG (reference sequence). CDR3 DNA: TGTGCCTCGGTTGGGAGTAGAGGCTACGAGCAGTACTTC. This codes for CASVGSRGYEQYF.

The chain employs TRBV30 and TRBJ1-2; 8 bases are shared with TRBD1. The CDR3 is 13 amino acids. V lost 8 bases to trimming and J lost 1 base; unmatched junction nucleotides: 6. Germline CDR1 reads GTSNPN; CDR2 reads SVGIG (reference sequence). CDR3 DNA sequence: TGTGCCAAGCAGACAGGGGTTAACTATGGCTACACCTTC. Translated: CAKQTGVNYGYTF.

The J gene is TRBJ2-4, the V gene TRBV29-1; 10 bases fit TRBD1. V gave up 6 bases and J gave up 1 base; unmatched junction bases: 3. The CDR3 sequence is 14 residues long. CDR1 and CDR2 from the germline V gene are SQVTM and ANQGSEA. The CDR3 loop is CSVAGQGAKNIQYF. The CDR3 nucleotides read TGCAGCGTCGCGGGACAGGGGGCCAAAAACATTCAGTACTTC.

The V and J genes are TRBV5-1 and TRBJ1-2; 7 positions agree with TRBD1. This CDR3 is built from 16 residues. Germline-derived CDR1 and CDR2 are SGHRS and YFSETQ. V lost 4 bases, J lost 0 bases, and 9 bases stayed unmatched. CDR3 amino acids: CASSPRDSSTNYGYTF. CDR3 in DNA: TGCGCCAGCAGCCCAAGGGACAGCTCGACTAACTATGGCTACACCTTC.

V and J are TRBV29-1 and TRBJ2-1; the match to TRBD1 covers 7 bases. Trimming at V came to 3 bases and at J to 12 bases, leaving 2 bases not matched to a gene. This CDR3 has 10 amino acids. The germline V gene encodes CDR1 SQVTM and CDR2 ANQGSEA. The CDR3 loop is CSVERQGQFF. The CDR3 coding sequence is TGCAGCGTTGAGCGACAGGGGCAGTTCTTC.

Only a few counts were recorded for this clone. The chain recombines TRBV5-6 with TRBJ1-4; D might be TRBD1 (6 bases). Trimming removed 7 bases at V and 5 bases at J, with 18 bases between. The CDR3 consists of 15 residues. Germline CDR1 SGHDT, CDR2 YYEEEE. CDR3 region: CASPSCWGGNEKLFF. Written as DNA, the CDR3 is TGTGCCAGCCCTTCTTGTTGGGGGGGCAATGAAAAACTGTTTTTT.

This clone was picked up one time. This chain links TRBV12-5 with TRBJ1-1, with D unclear. The germline V and J ends were trimmed by 2 bases and 6 bases, with 10 bases remaining between them. CDR1 and CDR2 from the germline V gene are LGHNT and FRNRAP. The CDR3 has 13 residues. The CDR3 sequence: CASGLKGGAEAFF. CDR3 DNA: TGTGCTAGTGGTTTGAAGGGCGGGGCTGAAGCTTTCTTT.

The rearrangement links TRBV29-1 to TRBJ1-1; D unresolved. Trimming took 5 bases from V and 3 from J, leaving 13 bases between them. The CDR3 consists of 13 residues. Looked up from germline, CDR1 is SQVTM and CDR2 is ANQGSEA. CDR3 region: CSVLSRVDTEAFF. The CDR3 nucleotides read TGCAGCGTTTTATCTCGGGTAGACACTGAAGCTTTCTTT.

This clone was detected many times. The chain carries TRBV20-1 and TRBJ2-1, with D unclear. The V and J ends lost 3 bases and 6 bases respectively, with 6 bases between them. CDR1 DFQATT and CDR2 SNEGSKA come from the germline V gene (reference sequence). This CDR3 has 11 amino acids. The CDR3 region has the DNA TGCAGTGCTAGCAAGTCCAATGAGCAGTTCTTC. It specifies CSASKSNEQFF.

A few counts support this clone. This rearrangement joins TRBV28 to TRBJ2-5, with 11 bases identical to TRBD2. V shed 5 bases and J 0 bases; nucleotides not matched to a gene: 8. Germline-derived CDR1 and CDR2 are MDHEN and SYDVKM. The CDR3 is 17 residues long. The CDR3 nucleotides read TGTGCCAGCAGTGAAACTAGCGGGGGACTGTACCAAGAGACCCAGTACTTC. Translated, it gives CASSETSGGLYQETQYF.

This clone was seen a handful of times. The sample has other DNA sequences that encode this CDR3 too. The rearrangement links TRBV11-2 to TRBJ1-5; 8 bases agree with TRBD1. Germline V lookup: CDR1 SGHAT, CDR2 FQNNGV. This CDR3 is 14 amino acids long. Losses at the gene ends were 3 bases for V and 2 bases for J; bases not matched to a gene: 0. The CDR3 here is CASSLGQGNQPQHF. The CDR3 nucleotides read TGTGCCAGCAGCTTGGGACAGGGCAATCAGCCCCAGCATTTT.

This clone was recorded a few times. The chain couples TRBV6-5 to TRBJ1-5; 7 bases agree with TRBD1. The germline CDR1 and CDR2 sequences are MNHEY and SVGAGI. With V trimmed by 6 bases and J by 5 bases, 4 bases remained unmatched. This CDR3 comprises 13 residues. The CDR3: CASRIDRDQPQHF. As DNA, the CDR3 is TGTGCCAGCAGGATAGACAGGGATCAGCCCCAGCATTTT.

The chain is built from TRBV25-1 and TRBJ2-7, with D hard to call. With 6 bases removed from V and 5 bases from J, the gap between germline ends came to 14 bases. Germline V CDR1 and CDR2: MGHDK, SYGVNS. The CDR3 runs to 13 residues. This CDR3 reads CASRLGPRNEQYF. In DNA form, the CDR3 reads TGTGCCAGCAGATTGGGTCCAAGGAACGAGCAGTACTTC.

The rearrangement uses TRBV5-6 and TRBJ1-6; TRBD1 is a possible D gene (5 bases). The CDR3 loop spans 16 amino acids. Germline V gene lookup returns CDR1 SGHDT and CDR2 YYEEEE. Trimming removed 5 bases at V and 0 bases at J, with 12 bases between. CDR3 in amino acids: CASRETVSSYNSPLHF. CDR3 DNA: TGTGCCAGCAGGGAGACAGTGAGCTCCTATAATTCACCCCTCCACTTT.

J is TRBJ2-3 and V is TRBV5-1, with 7 bases that match TRBD2. CDR3 length equals 14 residues. The V gene end was trimmed by 1 base and the J gene end by 4 bases; junction bases not matched to a gene: 3. CDR1 is SGHRS and CDR2 is YFSETQ in the germline V gene. Here the CDR3 DNA reads TGCGCCAGCAGCTTGCGACTAGCCCCAGATACGCAGTATTTT. As protein: CASSLRLAPDTQYF.

CDR3 loop: CATSRELGTDTQYF. As DNA, the CDR3 is TGTGCCACCAGCAGGGAGCTTGGCACAGATACGCAGTATTTT. The gene calls are TRBV15 and TRBJ2-3; no clear D gene. The CDR3 extends over 14 amino acids. The ends were cut back, 3 bases at V and 1 base at J, with 8 bases in the middle. Germline V gives CDR1 LNHNV, CDR2 YYDKDF (reference sequence).

V usage is TRBV6-5 and J usage is TRBJ2-6; D unclear. The CDR3 has 15 amino acids. Per the germline V gene, CDR1 is MNHEY and CDR2 is SVGAGI. The V end was cut by 7 bases, the J end by 0 bases, with 10 bases between. In DNA, the CDR3 is TGTGCCAGCACTTCATTAGGCTCTGGGGCCAACGTCCTGACTTTC. Amino acid sequence: CASTSLGSGANVLTF.